This T cell receptor (beta chain) was sequenced for a study of molecular identifiers for immune sequencing clone quantification (dated by TCRdb to the late 2010s). About the investigation overall: For a replicate experiment, the RNA from either approximately 20,000 or 100,000 naive CD8 T cells was divided into five aliquots, and four of those aliquots went on to sequencing. This methods study benchmarked molecular-identifier clustering-based TCR repertoire sequencing (MIDCIRS) and TCR RNA copy counting, using CD8 T cells to do so. Overall study outcomes, separate from this receptor: Modeling indicated about 3 TCR RNA copies recovered per cell, compared with about 9.4 by digital PCR, which implies a capture efficiency of approximately 31%. Spiked-in Jurkat TCR RNA equivalent to a single cell was reported to be detectable even among some 910,000 naive CD8 T cells. Clones above 20 RNA copies held over 97% of molecules in CMV-specific effector cells but under 1% in naive cells. Highly expanded clone sizes could be underestimated because identical TCR molecules may share a barcode. Naive libraries contained spiked-in Jurkat TCR RNA (around eleven copies' worth), which is not part of the donor repertoire. Without barcode sub-clustering, chimeric consensus sequences inflated TCR diversity; chimeras reached as high as 47%.

Library generation was performed with PCR. The listed sequencing device is NextSeq 500. Bulk TCR libraries were made following a previously described method, with the TCR primers given in Table S5. The Qiagen AllPrep DNA/RNA kit was used to purify total RNA. Before any analysis, reads coming from multiple sequencing runs of the same library were combined into one pool. The published analysis was carried out like this. Reads were retained only if their TCR constant sequence matched exactly, and those retained reads were trimmed to 150 nt and grouped according to their 12-nt molecular barcodes. Reads inside each barcode group were sub-clustered using a 15% Levenshtein threshold, and a quality-weighted consensus sequence was constructed for each RNA molecule. Non-functional sequences were discarded, and so were lower-count sequences lying one edit away from another sequence. Based on fitting two negative binomial distributions, any barcode sub-cluster with under 20% of the maximum read count was discarded. In-frame beta chains were kept once TCRdb had trimmed the public reads at Q25 with fastp and called clones with MiXCR. Every entry covers one CDR3 protein and lists the most common genes and DNA from its rows. It is TCRdb's table, rather than the study itself, that gives the V and J calls and clone size. For this sample the table gives around 470,000 distinct CDR3 sequences, of which around 23% were detected only once. Roughly 0.79% of the sample is in the top ten clones.

Libraries of naive CD8 T cells were built from 20,000 to 1,000,000 sorted cells, with 10%, 30% or 50% of the purified RNA used. Naive CD8 T cells, defined as CD8+CD4-CCR7+CD45RA+, were FACS-sorted into RLT Plus buffer on a BD FACSAria II. To test detection sensitivity, Jurkat RNA equivalent to roughly eleven TCR copies was spiked into samples of roughly 18,000-1,000,000 naive CD8 T cells. CD8 T cells were enriched with RosetteSep CD8+ T Cell Enrichment Cocktail and Ficoll-Paque, followed by ACK red cell lysis. For CDR1 and CDR2, the germline V gene lists SQVTM and ANQGSEA. V trim: 4 bases; J trim: 3 bases; unmatched bases: 10. The CDR3 has 15 amino acids, counting the end cysteine and phenylalanine. Only the CDR3 portion is preserved as DNA: 45 bases, with reading frame beginning at the first base. This clonotype was seen a few times. Which antigen it targets is not known. Base qualities were left out, and no much larger clone turns up one base away.

Material for sequencing was naive CD8+ T cells from blood, with Jurkat cell RNA spiked in. The cell subset or site label of this sample denotes: FACS-sorted CD8+CD4-CCR7+CD45RA+ naive T cells. The origin of this receptor is a human donor in good health. Some libraries in this study had Jurkat cell RNA spiked in. In this chain, TRBV29-1 is recombined with TRBJ2-5, with 8 bases aligning to TRBD1. The DNA reads as follows: TGCAGCGTTGTTTCTTGGGAGGACAGGGAAGAGACCCAGTACTTC. This yields the protein CSVVSWEDREETQYF. Reference TRBV29-1 and TRBJ2-5 genes cover what lies past the CDR3, so the full variable domain is SAVISQKPSRDICQRGTSLTIQCQVDSQVTMMFWYRQQPGQSLTLIATANQGSEATYESGFVIDKFPISRPNLTFSTLTVSNMSPEDSSIYLCSVVSWEDREETQYFGPGTRLLVL.